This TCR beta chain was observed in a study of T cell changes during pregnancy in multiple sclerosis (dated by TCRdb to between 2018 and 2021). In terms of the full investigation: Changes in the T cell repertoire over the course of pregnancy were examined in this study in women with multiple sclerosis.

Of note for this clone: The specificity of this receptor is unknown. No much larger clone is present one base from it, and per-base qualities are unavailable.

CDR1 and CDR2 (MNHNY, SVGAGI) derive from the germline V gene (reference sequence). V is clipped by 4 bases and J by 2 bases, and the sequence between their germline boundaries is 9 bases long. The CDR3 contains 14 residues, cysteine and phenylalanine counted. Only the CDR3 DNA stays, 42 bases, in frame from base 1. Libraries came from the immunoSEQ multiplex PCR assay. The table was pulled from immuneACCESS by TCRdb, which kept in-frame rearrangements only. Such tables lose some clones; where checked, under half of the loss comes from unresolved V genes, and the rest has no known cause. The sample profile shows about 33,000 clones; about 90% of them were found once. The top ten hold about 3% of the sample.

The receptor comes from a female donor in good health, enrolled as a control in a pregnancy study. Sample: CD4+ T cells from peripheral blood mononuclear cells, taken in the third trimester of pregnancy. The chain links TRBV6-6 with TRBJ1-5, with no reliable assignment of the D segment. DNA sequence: TGTGCCAGCAGTTTTAGCATCGGCAATCAGCCCCAGCATTTT. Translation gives CASSFSIGNQPQHF.